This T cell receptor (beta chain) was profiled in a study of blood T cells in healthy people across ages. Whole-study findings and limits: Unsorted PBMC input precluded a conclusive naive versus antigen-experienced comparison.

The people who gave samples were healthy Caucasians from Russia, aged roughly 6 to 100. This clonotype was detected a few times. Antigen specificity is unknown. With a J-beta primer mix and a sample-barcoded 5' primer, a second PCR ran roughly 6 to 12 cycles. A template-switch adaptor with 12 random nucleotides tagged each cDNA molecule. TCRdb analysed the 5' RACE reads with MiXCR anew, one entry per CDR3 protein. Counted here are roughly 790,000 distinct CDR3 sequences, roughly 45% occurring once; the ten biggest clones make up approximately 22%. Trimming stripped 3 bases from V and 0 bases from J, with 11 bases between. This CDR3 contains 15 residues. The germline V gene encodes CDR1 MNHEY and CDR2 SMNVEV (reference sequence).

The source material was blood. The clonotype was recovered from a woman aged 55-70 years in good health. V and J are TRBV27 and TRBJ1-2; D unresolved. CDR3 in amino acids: CASSFRRGPNYGYTF. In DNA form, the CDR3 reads TGTGCCAGCAGTTTCCGCCGGGGTCCTAACTATGGCTACACCTTC.